One sample yielded the 12 T cell receptor beta chains listed below, sequenced in a study of blood T cell repertoires in COVID-19. TCRdb keeps only in-frame clones here, not all; method: immunoSEQ multiplex PCR. The sample consists of 300,000 to 400,000 clones, almost 90% of them appearing once. The sample was peripheral blood. The receptors stem from a woman aged 70 to 79 with COVID-19, enrolled during active disease.

This chain connects TRBV21-1 to TRBJ1-5; TRBD1 reflects the table's D call only, with no check against the DNA. TRBV21-1 has pseudogene status. The length of the CDR3 is 14 residues. The chain's CDR3 is CASSKQGDNQPQHF. CDR3 coding DNA: TGTGCCAGCAGCAAACAGGGGGACAATCAGCCCCAGCATTTT.

The gene calls are TRBV6-5 and TRBJ1-3; D is uncertain. V lost 0 bases and J 2 bases, leaving 8 bases between the germline ends. This CDR3 is 15 amino acids long. Germline V lookup: CDR1 MNHEY, CDR2 SVGAGI. This CDR3 is CASSYSRRAGNTIYF. DNA for the CDR3: TGTGCCAGCAGTTACTCGAGGAGGGCTGGAAACACCATATATTTT.

This clone occurred once. The J gene is TRBJ1-5, the V gene TRBV2; TRBD1 matches 8 bases. CDR1 SNHLY and CDR2 FYNNEI come from the germline V gene. The ends lost 6 bases at V and 5 bases at J; junction bases unmatched: 6. This CDR3 comprises 14 residues. The chain's CDR3 is CASSKDRVDQPQHF. In DNA form, the CDR3 reads TGTGCCAGCAGCAAGGACAGGGTAGATCAGCCCCAGCATTTT.

The gene calls are TRBV10-2 and TRBJ2-3; possibly TRBD2 for D (7 bases). V dropped 3 bases and J dropped 4 bases, with 14 bases sitting between them. Germline loops: CDR1 WSHSY, CDR2 SAAADI. This CDR3 has 15 residues. CDR3: CASSDWGGPADTQYF. In DNA form, the CDR3 reads TGCGCCAGCAGTGACTGGGGGGGGCCGGCAGATACGCAGTATTTT.

The J gene is TRBJ2-5, the V gene TRBV6-5; TRBD2 might be the D (6 bases). The germline V gene encodes CDR1 MNHEY and CDR2 SVGAGI. V lost 8 bases and J 7 bases, leaving 17 bases between the germline ends. The CDR3 runs to 13 residues. The CDR3 reads CASELGGSGTQYF. CDR3 bases: TGTGCCAGCGAGTTGGGGGGTTCGGGGACCCAGTACTTC.

This chain joins TRBV3-1 (or the pseudogene TRBV3-2) and TRBJ1-3; D is unclear. Deletions cut 3 bases from V and 4 bases from J, with 7 bases between. Germline-derived CDR1 and CDR2 are LGHDT and YNNKEL (reference sequence). The CDR3 sequence is 13 residues long. The CDR3 is CASSHRGGNTIYF. The CDR3 DNA reads TGTGCCAGCAGCCATCGGGGAGGAAACACCATATATTTT.

This chain connects TRBV29-1 to TRBJ2-3; 11 positions agree with TRBD1. Germline V CDR1 and CDR2: SQVTM, ANQGSEA. The CDR3 is 14 residues long. With V trimmed by 8 bases and J by 3 bases, 7 bases remained unmatched. CDR3 loop: CSPSGQGATDTQYF. CDR3 DNA: TGCAGCCCCTCCGGACAGGGGGCAACAGATACGCAGTATTTT.

The genes are TRBV6-5 and TRBJ2-1; 7 bases line up with TRBD1. The junction had 8 bases not matched to a gene; V was cut back by 3 bases and J by 6 bases. Per germline, CDR1 MNHEY and CDR2 SVGAGI. The CDR3 runs 15 residues. The CDR3 DNA is TGTGCCAGCAGTTATTCCCCGGGACAGCCCAATGAGCAGTTCTTC. This encodes CASSYSPGQPNEQFF.

This sequence joins TRBV11-3 and TRBJ2-3; weak D call: TRBD1 (6 bases). CDR1 is SGHNT and CDR2 is YENEEA in the germline V gene. Trimming removed 5 bases from V and 1 base from J, with 16 bases in between. The CDR3 consists of 16 residues. CDR3 residues: CASSPGQLWGTDTQYF. The CDR3 DNA is TGTGCCAGCAGCCCAGGACAGCTATGGGGCACAGATACGCAGTATTTT.

This rearrangement joins TRBV19 to TRBJ2-7, with 7 positions matching TRBD1. Trimming at V came to 3 bases and at J to 2 bases, leaving 1 base not matched to a gene. CDR1 LNHDA and CDR2 SQIVND come from the germline V gene (reference sequence). The CDR3 extends over 13 amino acids. DNA for the CDR3: TGTGCCAGTAGTATCCAGGGGGCCTACGAGCAGTACTTC. Its translation: CASSIQGAYEQYF. Drawing the rest from reference TRBV19 and TRBJ2-7, the complete variable domain is DGGITQSPKYLFRKEGQNVTLSCEQNLNHDAMYWYRQDPGQGLRLIYYSQIVNDFQKGDIAEGYSVSREKKESFPLTVTSAQKNPTAFYLCASSIQGAYEQYFGPGTRLTVT.

This clone was picked up a small number of times. This chain connects TRBV27 to TRBJ2-7; 8 bases match TRBD1. Germline CDR1 is MNHEY and CDR2 is SMNVEV (reference sequence). V lost 3 bases to trimming and J lost 5 bases; unmatched junction nucleotides: 3. The CDR3 extends over 13 amino acids. The chain's CDR3 is CASSLTGVNEQYF. CDR3 DNA: TGTGCCAGCAGTTTGACAGGGGTGAACGAGCAGTACTTC.

The chain has TRBV11-2 and TRBJ1-1; D may be TRBD1 (5 bases). CDR1 is SGHAT, CDR2 FQNNGV, per germline. V was pared by 1 base and J by 2 bases, with 11 bases between. The CDR3 sequence is 15 residues long. The CDR3 spells CASSLVGAGNTEAFF. DNA of the CDR3: TGTGCCAGCAGCTTAGTAGGGGCAGGAAACACTGAAGCTTTCTTT.